Sequencing of this TCR beta chain was carried out in a study of monozygotic twins with inflammatory bowel disease. Study-wide points: Especially where disease activity was present, IBD patients had fewer clonotypes in common with others than healthy twins did.

The length of the CDR3 is 12 residues. Germline CDR1 and CDR2: DFQATT and SNEGSKA (reference sequence). Researchers used template switching to add UMIs featuring a 6-nucleotide sample barcode. Using TCRalpha and TCRbeta cDNA, the researchers carried out two nested PCRs that lasted around 15 and 9 cycles. From its re-call of the 5' RACE reads, TCRdb lists each CDR3 protein once, without DNA. This sample contains approximately 400,000 distinct CDR3 sequences. Note on this clonotype: Antigen unknown.

This TCR came from a human donor with ulcerative colitis or Crohn's disease, or a healthy co-twin of an affected twin (not recorded which). The source material was blood. The V and J genes are TRBV20-1 and TRBJ1-2; checking the TCRdb D call of TRBD1 is not possible without DNA. The CDR3 region is CSARDRPGGYTF.